These 6 T cell receptor beta chains were sequenced from one sample in a study of tumor-infiltrating lymphocytes in primary liver carcinoma. Unsorted bulk tissue (roughly 17-33 mg) underwent RNA and DNA co-extraction. TCR beta cDNA was prepared out of 500 ng total RNA by means of a constant-region primer. Construction of TCR beta libraries relied on three successive nested multiplex PCR rounds employing slightly modified ARM-PCR. Forward primers for TRBV1-TRBV30 and a C-beta reverse primer served the first two PCR rounds, at about 11 cycles each. TCRdb re-called the multiplex PCR reads through MiXCR, storing one row per CDR3 protein. The sample lists 150,000 to 200,000 distinct CDR3 sequences; around 81% were seen once. Sequencing was done on a sample of tumor tissue from primary liver carcinoma. The receptors stem from a man aged 40-49 years with primary liver carcinoma and hepatitis B virus infection.

This clonotype was recorded once. Compared with germline, one end of the junction differs, possibly owing to a read error. The gene calls are TRBV6-5 and TRBJ2-3, with D perhaps matching TRBD1 (5 bases). From germline, CDR1 is MNHEY and CDR2 SVGAGI. The CDR3 is 16 residues long. The CDR3 sequence: CANSEIVGHYTDTQYF. The CDR3 bases are TGTGCCAACAGTGAAATAGTAGGACACTACACAGATACGCAGTATTTT.

Of note for this clonotype: One junction end does not reproduce the germline sequence, and a read error may be involved. The chain uses TRBV6-5 and TRBJ2-1, with TRBD2 matching 7 bases. The germline CDR1 and CDR2 sequences are MNHEY and SVGAGI. This CDR3 comprises 16 residues. CDR3 protein: CTSSYSSAGVRNEQFF. In DNA, the CDR3 is TGTACCAGCAGTTACTCTAGCGCGGGAGTGCGGAATGAGCAGTTCTTC.

Notes on this clonotype: This may be a read error, as it is one base from a much larger clone. In DNA, the CDR3 is TGTGCCTGGGAGGGAGGGGAGGCCAAAAACACTCAGTACTTC. This codes for CAWEGGEAKNTQYF. V and J are TRBV30 and TRBJ2-4; 7 nucleotides match TRBD2. Germline V CDR1 and CDR2: GTSNPN, SVGIG (reference sequence). The CDR3 length is 14 residues.

For this clonotype: One end of the junction varies from germline; a read error may be responsible. V usage is TRBV2 and J usage is TRBJ2-3; D is undetermined. This CDR3 is built from 13 residues. Germline loops: CDR1 SNHLY, CDR2 FYNNEI. Here the CDR3 reads CASRPNIKDTQFF. The DNA for the CDR3 is TGTGCCAGCAGGCCCAATATCAAAGATACGCAGTTTTTT.

Concerning this clonotype: One end of the junction does not line up with germline, which may come from a read error. The V and J genes are TRBV4-3 and TRBJ2-3; TRBD2 matches 16 bases. In germline, CDR1 is LGHNA, CDR2 YSLEER. The CDR3 has 19 residues. The CDR3 nucleotides are TGCGCCAGCAGCCAAAGGGGACTAGCGGGAGGGCCTAGCACAGGTACGCAGTACTTT. Residues: CASSQRGLAGGPSTGTQYF.

This clonotype showed up just once. V and J are TRBV11-3 and TRBJ2-1; unclear D gene. There are 15 residues in the CDR3. Germline values: CDR1 SGHNT, CDR2 YENEEA. Trimming stripped 5 bases from V and 6 bases from J, with 17 bases between. For the CDR3, the DNA is TGTGCCAGCAGCGCCTTCTTTGCTGTGAGCAATGAGCAGTTCTTC. Translating it yields CASSAFFAVSNEQFF.